The source of this T cell receptor (beta chain) is a study of blood T cell repertoires in COVID-19. Study-level information: Samples came from the United States, Italy and Spain, spanning acute and convalescent COVID-19. T cells, B-cell-depleted T cells, or PBMCs provided the cDNA or gDNA that served as material.

How the authors handled the data: Nucleated cell counts were estimated from reference gene primer amplification. TCRdb's copy holds only in-frame clones and misses some; the assay was immunoSEQ multiplex PCR. Clonal size and the V and J genes are those of that table, whereas D and trimming came from the DNA. The sample lists a few hundred thousand clones; around 88% were seen once. The TCR comes from a man older than 75 with acute or convalescent COVID-19. Source material: peripheral blood.

CDR3 in DNA: TGTGCCAGCAGTGAAGCACCGGGAAGCTCCTATAATTCACCCCTCCACTTT. It translates to CASSEAPGSSYNSPLHF. V is TRBV6-1 and J is TRBJ1-6; no clear D. V was trimmed by 0 bases and J by 0 bases, leaving 9 bases between them. Germline values: CDR1 MNHNS, CDR2 SASEGT. This CDR3 has 17 residues.